This is a list of T cell receptor beta chains from one sample in a study of TIL therapy for anti-PD-1-resistant metastatic lung cancer. Profiled with immunoSEQ multiplex PCR; TCRdb holds only in-frame clones, not every one. The sample has fewer than 65,000 clones; 75% to 90% are singletons. The source material was blood, sampled at baseline. The receptor source for this set is a person aged 25 to 80 with non-small cell lung cancer. Each CDR3 is given with its conserved first and last residue.

j_call | v_call | cdr3_aa
TRBJ2-2 | TRBV5-1 | CASSVGSLAGVNTGELFF
TRBJ2-1 | TRBV5-1 | CASGSGVASYNEQFF
TRBJ2-7 | TRBV6-6 | CASSSAGANSYEQYF
TRBJ2-5 | TRBV24-1 | CATSGTGTGVETQYF
TRBJ1-1 | TRBV11-1 | CASRTPGFTEAFF
TRBJ2-3 | TRBV30 | CAWSAGQSLTDTQYF
TRBJ1-1 | TRBV5-4 | CASSLPGQGPYGEAFF
TRBJ2-7 | TRBV19 | CASSTDSYEQYF
TRBJ2-5 | TRBV7-8 | CASSLARQGGTQYF
TRBJ1-6 | TRBV11-1 | CASSSLINSPLHF
TRBJ2-1 | TRBV19 | CASSIPGHPSYNEQFF
TRBJ2-1 | TRBV4-3 | CASSQSRNNEQFF
TRBJ2-1 | TRBV10-3 | CAISEPQRGGLNEQFF
TRBJ1-5 | TRBV5-1 | CASSPGQGNSPQHF
TRBJ2-3 | TRBV2 | CASSGWTSGGLDTQYF
TRBJ2-1 | TRBV5-4 | CASSIGTGSYNEQFF
TRBJ2-1 | TRBV3-1/TRBV3-2 | CASRYTSGGLNNEQFF
TRBJ2-1 | TRBV7-6 | CASSLGYKGQGTYEQFF
TRBJ1-2 | TRBV19 | CASSLRQAGYTF
TRBJ2-7 | TRBV7-9 | CASSDRDRPYEQYF
TRBJ1-3 | TRBV7-6 | CASSSNSYSSGNTIYF
TRBJ2-6 | TRBV28 | CASSSMAGSGANVLTF
TRBJ2-1 | TRBV3-1/TRBV3-2 | CASSQGGGEQFF
TRBJ2-5 | TRBV7-2 | CASSRTGTPGETQYF
TRBJ1-6 | TRBV29-1 | CSVVEDWDSPLHF
TRBJ2-7 | TRBV7-2 | CASSPRAGGRYEQYF
TRBJ1-2 | TRBV5-1 | CASSLPAGTTYGYTF
TRBJ2-5 | TRBV27 | CASSSRRGGAGETQYF
TRBJ2-3 | TRBV4-1 | CASSQSSVSTDTQYF
TRBJ2-2 | TRBV3-1/TRBV3-2 | CASSQGSGFVGELFF
TRBJ2-1 | TRBV7-9 | CASSQDLIYDEQFF
TRBJ2-7 | TRBV6-2/TRBV6-3 | CASSYPARGPISYEQYF
TRBJ1-1 | TRBV6-2/TRBV6-3 | CASIPRLNTEAFF
TRBJ2-1 | TRBV5-6 | CASSFGTEQFF
TRBJ2-3 | TRBV7-2 | CASSLRPASTDTQYF
TRBJ2-1 | TRBV9 | CASSVSGRGTYNEQFF
TRBJ2-5 | TRBV7-6 | CASSQKRDGLETQYF
TRBJ2-7 | TRBV7-9 | CASSSRLAGEGEQYF
TRBJ2-5 | TRBV18 | CASHEWEETQYF
TRBJ2-6 | TRBV2 | CASRWLLSTGANVLTF